The TCR beta chain under discussion was sequenced for a study of cytomegalovirus exposure and HLA in healthy donors. Trimming cost V 2 bases and J 7 bases; bases outside gene matches: 4. The CDR3 contains 13 residues. Germline V gene lookup returns CDR1 SEHNR and CDR2 FQNEAQ (reference sequence). Donors showed nominal health when sampled, although they likely had unrecorded immune exposures. PCR involved 60 Vbeta and 13 Jbeta primers. The table came from immunoSEQ multiplex PCR; TCRdb's copy has only in-frame clones and leaves some out. In the table there are around 150,000 clones, approximately 85% of which are singletons.

The clonotype originates from a woman in her fifties or sixties in good health and CMV-seropositive. The specimen sequenced was PBMCs. The chain uses TRBV7-9 and TRBJ1-2, with 7 bases identical to TRBD1. CDR3 sequence: CASSLIGGGGYTF. The CDR3 DNA sequence: TGTGCCAGCAGCTTAATAGGGGGCGGTGGCTACACCTTC.